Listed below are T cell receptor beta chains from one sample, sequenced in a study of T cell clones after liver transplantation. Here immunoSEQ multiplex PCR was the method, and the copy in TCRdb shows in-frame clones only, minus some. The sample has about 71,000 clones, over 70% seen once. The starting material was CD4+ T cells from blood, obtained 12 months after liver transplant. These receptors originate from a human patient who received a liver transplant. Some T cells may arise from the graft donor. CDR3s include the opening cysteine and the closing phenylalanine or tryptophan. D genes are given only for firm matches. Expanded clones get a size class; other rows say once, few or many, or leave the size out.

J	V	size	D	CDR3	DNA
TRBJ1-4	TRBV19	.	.	CASSPTGVPVEKLFF	TGTGCCAGTAGTCCGACTGGGGTGCCGGTTGAAAAACTGTTTTTT
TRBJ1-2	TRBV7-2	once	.	CASSSRDIRETNYGYTF	TGTGCCAGCAGCTCCCGGGACATCCGGGAAACTAACTATGGCTACACCTTC
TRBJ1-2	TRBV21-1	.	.	CASSKRGDRASCGYTF	TGTGCCAGCAGCAAAAGAGGAGACAGAGCCTCCTGCGGCTACACCTTC
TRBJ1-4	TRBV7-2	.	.	CASSNRETNEKLFF	TGTGCCAGCAGCAACAGGGAAACTAATGAAAAACTGTTTTTT
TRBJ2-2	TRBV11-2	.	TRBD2	CASSLARTSGRAGELFF	TGTGCCAGCAGCTTAGCTCGGACTAGCGGGAGGGCCGGGGAGCTGTTTTTT
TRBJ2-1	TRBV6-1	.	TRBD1	CASCGQVNEQFF	TGTGCCAGTTGCGGACAGGTCAATGAGCAGTTCTTC
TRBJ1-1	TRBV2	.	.	CASSEGRTEAFF	TGTGCCAGCAGTGAGGGTAGAACTGAAGCTTTCTTT
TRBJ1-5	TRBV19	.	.	CASSIGFRGSQPQHF	TGTGCCAGTAGTATAGGTTTTAGGGGAAGTCAGCCCCAGCATTTT
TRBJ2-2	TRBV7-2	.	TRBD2	CASSTPGLAGGNGELFF	TGTGCCAGCAGCACTCCGGGACTAGCGGGAGGGAACGGGGAGCTGTTTTTT
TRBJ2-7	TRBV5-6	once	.	CASSFRPGVAYEQYF	TGTGCCAGCAGCTTCCGGCCGGGGGTGGCCTACGAGCAGTACTTC
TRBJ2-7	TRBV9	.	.	CASSGVGLTSEQYF	TGTGCCAGCAGCGGGGTTGGGTTGACGAGTGAGCAGTACTTC
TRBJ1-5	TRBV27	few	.	CASSWDRGRQPQHF	TGTGCCAGCAGTTGGGACCGGGGCCGCCAGCCCCAGCATTTT
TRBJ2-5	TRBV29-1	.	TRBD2	CSVEGRTSERVKTQYF	TGCAGCGTTGAGGGCCGGACTAGCGAGAGAGTGAAGACCCAGTACTTC
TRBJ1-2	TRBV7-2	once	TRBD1	CASTIGVRGGYGYTF	TGTGCCAGCACCATAGGGGTCAGGGGGGGCTATGGCTACACCTTC
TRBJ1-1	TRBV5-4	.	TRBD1	CASSHRSTGGNTEAFF	TGTGCCAGCAGCCACAGAAGTACAGGGGGTAACACTGAAGCTTTCTTT
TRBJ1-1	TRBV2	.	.	CASRTEMNTEAFF	TGTGCCAGCAGAACAGAAATGAACACTGAAGCTTTCTTT
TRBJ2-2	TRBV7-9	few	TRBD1	CASSFDRVGELFF	TGTGCCAGCAGCTTTGACAGGGTTGGGGAGCTGTTTTTT
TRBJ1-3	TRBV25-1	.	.	CASSELGGSGNTIYF	TGTGCCAGCAGTGAATTAGGTGGTTCCGGAAACACCATATATTTT
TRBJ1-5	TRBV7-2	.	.	CASSPQGVNNQPQHF	TGTGCCAGCAGCCCACAGGGAGTGAACAATCAGCCCCAGCATTTT
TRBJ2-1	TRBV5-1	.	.	CASSLERPSYNEQFF	TGCGCCAGCAGCTTGGAGCGTCCCTCCTACAATGAGCAGTTCTTC
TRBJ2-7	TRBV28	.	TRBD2	CASFTSGGSYEQYF	TGTGCCAGCTTTACTAGCGGGGGTTCCTACGAGCAGTACTTC
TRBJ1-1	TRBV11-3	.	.	CASSLGDGREAFF	TGTGCCAGCAGCTTAGGGGACGGCCGTGAAGCTTTCTTT
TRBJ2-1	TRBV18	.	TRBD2	CASSPWTSGTYYNEQFF	TGTGCCAGCTCACCTTGGACTAGCGGGACCTACTACAATGAGCAGTTCTTC
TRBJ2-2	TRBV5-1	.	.	CASSLVGGFGELFF	TGCGCCAGCAGCTTGGTAGGCGGGTTCGGGGAGCTGTTTTTT
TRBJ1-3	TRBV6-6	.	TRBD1	CASRDLTGTSGNTIYF	TGTGCCAGCAGGGACCTGACAGGGACGTCTGGAAACACCATATATTTT
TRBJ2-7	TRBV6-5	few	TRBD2	CAARSRTSSNEQYF	TGTGCCGCGAGGTCCAGGACTAGTTCCAACGAGCAGTACTTC
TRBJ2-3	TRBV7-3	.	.	CASSLLMGNTQYF	TGTGCCAGCAGCTTATTAATGGGAAATACGCAGTATTTT
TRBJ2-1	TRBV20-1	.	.	CSVFPYNEQFF	TGCAGTGTTTTCCCCTACAATGAGCAGTTCTTC
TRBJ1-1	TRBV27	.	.	CASSLGPLNTEAFF	TGTGCCAGCAGTTTGGGCCCCTTAAACACTGAAGCTTTCTTT
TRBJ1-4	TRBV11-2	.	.	CASSLGIRFSTPEKLFF	TGTGCCAGCAGCTTAGGGATTCGTTTCAGTACCCCTGAAAAACTGTTTTTT
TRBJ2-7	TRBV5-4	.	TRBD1	CASSRTDTGAREQYF	TGTGCCAGCAGCCGGACCGATACAGGGGCGAGGGAGCAGTACTTC
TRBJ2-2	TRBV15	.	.	CATSRYTGELFF	TGTGCCACCAGCAGGTACACCGGGGAGCTGTTTTTT
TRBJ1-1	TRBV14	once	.	CASSQEGRGVNTEAFF	TGTGCCAGCAGCCAAGAGGGAAGAGGGGTAAACACTGAAGCTTTCTTT
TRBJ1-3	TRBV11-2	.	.	CASSLGGTISGNTIYF	TGTGCCAGCAGTTTGGGGGGGACAATCTCTGGAAACACCATATATTTT
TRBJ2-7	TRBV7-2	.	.	CASSLGGTTYEQYF	TGTGCCAGCAGCTTAGGCGGGACCACCTACGAGCAGTACTTC
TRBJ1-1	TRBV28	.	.	CAAGEDIEGEAFF	TGTGCCGCGGGGGAGGACATTGAAGGCGAAGCTTTCTTT
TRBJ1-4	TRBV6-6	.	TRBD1	CASRDTGGVEKLFF	TGTGCCAGCAGGGATACAGGGGGCGTTGAAAAACTGTTTTTT
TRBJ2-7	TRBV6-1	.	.	CASSGQLFISEQYF	TGTGCCAGCAGTGGACAGCTATTTATATCCGAGCAGTACTTC
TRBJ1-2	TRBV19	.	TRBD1	CASSPWTGTNYGYTF	TGTGCCAGTAGTCCCTGGACAGGAACTAACTATGGCTACACCTTC
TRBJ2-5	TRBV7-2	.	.	CASSPGTWVGETQYF	TGTGCCAGCAGCCCAGGGACTTGGGTAGGGGAGACCCAGTACTTC
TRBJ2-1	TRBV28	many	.	CASVYGRYSYNEQFF	TGTGCCAGCGTTTATGGGCGGTACTCCTACAATGAGCAGTTCTTC
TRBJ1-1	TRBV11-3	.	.	CASSLALNTEAFF	TGTGCCAGCAGCTTAGCCCTGAACACTGAAGCTTTCTTT
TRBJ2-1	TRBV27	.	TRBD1	CASSLLTGENEQFF	TGTGCCAGCAGTTTATTAACAGGGGAAAATGAGCAGTTCTTC
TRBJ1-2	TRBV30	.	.	CAWSEYRNYGYTF	TGTGCCTGGAGCGAATACAGGAACTATGGCTACACCTTC
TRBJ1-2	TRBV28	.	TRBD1	CASSSHDRAGYGYTF	TGTGCCAGCAGTTCCCACGACAGGGCAGGCTATGGCTACACCTTC
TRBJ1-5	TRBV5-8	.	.	CASSDRQGSNQPQHF	TGTGCCAGCAGCGATCGCCAGGGGAGCAATCAGCCCCAGCATTTT
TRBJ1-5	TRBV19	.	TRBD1	CASSIVPGQGRQPQHF	TGTGCCAGTAGTATAGTCCCCGGACAGGGTCGACAGCCCCAGCATTTT
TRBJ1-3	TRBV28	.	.	CASKGNTIYF	TGTGCCAGCAAAGGAAACACCATATATTTT
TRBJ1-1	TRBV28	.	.	CASSPRGRVNTEAFF	TGTGCCAGCAGTCCGCGGGGGCGGGTGAACACTGAAGCTTTCTTT
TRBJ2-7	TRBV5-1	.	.	CASSFGLNYEQYF	TGTGCCAGCAGCTTTGGACTGAACTACGAGCAGTACTTC
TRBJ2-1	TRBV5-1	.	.	CASSALATGGADNEQFF	TGCGCCAGCAGCGCCTTAGCGACAGGCGGGGCGGACAATGAGCAGTTCTTC
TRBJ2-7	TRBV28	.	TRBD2	CASSPGGAYEQYF	TGTGCCAGCAGTCCCGGGGGGGCCTACGAGCAGTACTTC
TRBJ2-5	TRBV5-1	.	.	CASSLEETQYF	TGCGCCAGCAGCTTGGAAGAGACCCAGTACTTC
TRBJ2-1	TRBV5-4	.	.	CASSFDRNNEQFF	TGTGCCAGCAGCTTTGACAGGAACAATGAGCAGTTCTTC
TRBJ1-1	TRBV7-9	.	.	CASSSQGGEAFF	TGTGCCAGCAGCTCCCAAGGGGGTGAAGCTTTCTTT
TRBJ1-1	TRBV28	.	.	CASSADRNTEAFF	TGTGCCAGCAGTGCCGACAGGAACACTGAAGCTTTCTTT
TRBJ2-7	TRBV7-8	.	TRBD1	CASSQGQGPYEQYF	TGTGCCAGCAGTCAGGGACAGGGTCCCTACGAGCAGTACTTC
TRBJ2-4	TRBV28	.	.	CASSSGGGGAKNIQYF	TGTGCCAGCAGCTCAGGGGGCGGGGGAGCCAAAAACATTCAGTACTTC
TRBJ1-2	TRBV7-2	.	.	CASSLSQRYTF	TGTGCCAGCAGCCTTTCCCAGCGCTACACCTTC
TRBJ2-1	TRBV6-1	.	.	CASKVANLGEQFF	TGTGCCAGCAAGGTAGCCAACTTAGGAGAGCAGTTCTTC